This paragraph reports one T cell receptor (beta chain). Its cognate antigen is unknown. One junction end does not reproduce the germline sequence, and a read error may be involved. Measured with immunoSEQ multiplex PCR; TCRdb has only the in-frame clones, and not every one. The table shows 90,000 to 130,000 clones, with approximately 95% occurring only once. These data belong to a study of cytomegalovirus exposure and HLA in healthy donors. Study context: A later analysis reported the same platform for the 95 to 150 validation repertoires and the 666 first-cohort repertoires. Regarding the study as a whole: Many donors shared some public TCRs, even though most TCR sequences were rare. In vitro assays verified that three CMV-associated chains recognized CMV antigens specifically.

Germline assignment: CDR1 MNHNS and CDR2 SASEGT. CDR3 size: 17 residues. This chain connects TRBV6-1 to TRBJ1-3; D may be TRBD1 (5 bases). This sequence was found in a woman younger than 30 in good health and CMV-seronegative. The sequenced material came from PBMCs. The CDR3 nucleotides are TGTGCCAGCAGTGAATCACCCGTTAGGGGAACTGGGAACACCATATATTTT. Its protein is CASSESPVRGTGNTIYF.